This T cell receptor (beta chain) is drawn from a study of cytomegalovirus exposure and HLA in healthy donors. Healthy bone marrow donors made up the cohort. Trimming stripped 1 base from V and 4 bases from J, with 10 bases between. CDR3 size: 14 residues. CDR1 LGHNA and CDR2 YNFKEQ come from the germline V gene. The PCR employed 60 Vbeta primers together with 13 Jbeta primers. Using immunoSEQ multiplex PCR, the repertoire was profiled, and TCRdb retains in-frame clones only, with some absent. The sample records 160,000 or so clones, roughly 90% being singletons. This receptor was obtained from a woman aged 18-30 years in good health and CMV-seronegative. The chain links TRBV4-2 to TRBJ1-2; D not certain. Sequencing input: PBMCs. CDR3 DNA: TGTGCCAGCAGCCAAGGGGAGACAACCTATGGCTACACCTTC. It yields the protein CASSQGETTYGYTF.